This T cell receptor beta chain comes out of a study of control samples from healthy donors and cancer patients. The assay was immunoSEQ multiplex PCR, and TCRdb's table has in-frame clones only and misses some. The data show approximately 140,000 clones, roughly 89% seen once. The sample comprised blood. This clonotype was sampled from a man aged 18 to 30 in good health.

The CDR3: CASSGPRQGRIGELFF. CDR3 nucleotide sequence: TGTGCCAGCAGTGGCCCCCGACAGGGTAGGATCGGGGAGCTGTTTTTT. This chain links TRBV6-4 with TRBJ2-2, with 7 bases fitting TRBD1. Germline assignment: CDR1 MRHNA and CDR2 SNTAGT. With 4 bases clipped from V and 7 bases from J, the junction kept 12 bases outside the gene matches. There are 16 residues in the CDR3.